This T cell receptor (beta chain) was profiled in a study of T-cell reconstitution after alpha-beta-depleted transplantation in children. Study-wide results and caveats: At day 60, the high TCRbeta diversity found in some patients originated from recipient T cells and thymic progenitors that had survived. At around two months after transplant, the alpha-beta T cells were reportedly derived from several hundred expanded clones that came from non-depleted graft cells. T-cell counts and diversity at one year post-transplant came mainly from newly produced T cells.

Details on this clonotype: Its antigen remains unknown.

This sample's TCRbeta library carried unique molecular identifier barcodes. Via MiXCR, TCRdb re-called the PCR reads, giving one row per CDR3 protein. The sample consists of approximately 520,000 distinct CDR3 sequences, approximately 10% of them appearing once. There are 19 residues in the CDR3. Germline lookup yields CDR1 DFQATT and CDR2 SNEGSKA (reference sequence). V was clipped by 6 bases and J by 0 bases, with 27 bases between them. Sequences were derived from PBMCs, mostly from graft donor cells, sampled 180 days after TCRalphabeta/CD19-depleted stem cell transplant. V usage is TRBV20-1 and J usage is TRBJ1-5; a possible D gene is TRBD1 (5 bases). The receptor was isolated from a female patient between 2 and 15 years old who had a stem cell transplant for aplastic anemia, so the T cells may come from the graft donor. This CDR3 is CSAARDRDSIIYSNQPQHF. The CDR3 bases are TGCAGTGCCGCCCGAGACAGAGACAGTATTATTTATAGCAATCAGCCCCAGCATTTT.